This TCR beta chain was found in a study of OX40 agonist ivuxolimab in advanced cancers. In the study overall: Ivuxolimab, which targeted the costimulatory receptor OX40 (CD134), was an agonistic, fully human IgG2 monoclonal antibody. The point of sequencing TCRbeta in the periphery was to test whether ivuxolimab changed TCR sequence diversity and drove clonal T-cell expansion. Patients were allowed to have had prior anti-PD-1, anti-PD-L1 or anti-CTLA-4 therapy, and 40% of the dose-escalation patients had been treated with checkpoint inhibitors. Partial responses occurred in three dose-escalation patients, of whom one had hepatocellular carcinoma and two had cutaneous melanoma. The monotherapy dose-escalation portion (N ≈ 57 patients) of the phase I ivuxolimab trial is reported in the paper. Intravenous ivuxolimab was administered to patients every 2 weeks at six dose levels: 0.01, 0.1, 0.3, 1.5, 3 and 10 mg/kg. The dose-escalation cohort was almost 85% male with a mean age of around 64 years, ranging from 23 to 79. Of the roughly 50 dose-escalation patients, hepatocellular carcinoma was present in about 20, melanoma in roughly 15, renal cell carcinoma in 9 and head and neck cancer in 9.

Genomic DNA was isolated from the sorted cells so that the TCRbeta CDR3 region could be sequenced. The immunoSEQ Assay was used for sequencing of TCRbeta CDR3 regions. The clones in this table, taken by TCRdb from immuneACCESS, are in-frame only. Not every clone is retained; where verified, under half of the shortfall comes from an unresolved V gene, and the cause of the rest is unknown. In all, the sample holds fewer than 65,000 clones, and approximately 94% of those were seen once. Roughly 19% of the sample is in the top ten clones. As for this clone: Its cognate antigen has yet to be identified. No qualities accompany the bases; no much larger clone lies one base away.

Patients with autoimmune disease history or receiving systemic immunosuppression were excluded from the trial. Peripheral blood for TCR sequencing was drawn from every dose cohort at baseline, at cycle 4 day 1 and at cycle 7 day 1. The samples were taken from a phase I, first-in-human, multicenter, open-label dose-escalation trial of ivuxolimab. Adults with locally advanced or metastatic head and neck squamous cell, hepatocellular, melanoma or renal cell carcinoma were enrolled in the trial. Before TCR sequencing, CD4+ T cells and CD8+ T cells were sorted from peripheral blood as separate populations. Inclusive of the bounding cysteine and phenylalanine, the CDR3 is 13 residues long. The read is trimmed to its CDR3 DNA, 39 bases read in frame from base 1. The V and J ends are trimmed by 3 bases and 8 bases, leaving 13 bases between them. Broader findings and caveats from the paper: The antigen specificity of the peripheral T cells that underwent clonal expansion was not determined. At doses from 0.1 to 3.0 mg/kg, clonal expansion was seen in both CD4+ and CD8+ blood T cells between baseline and week 6. Low levels of normalized T-cell clonal expansion were also seen in some patients who did not respond. In partial responders in the 0.1-3.0 mg/kg groups, normalized peripheral clonal expansion was found to be among the lowest, especially among CD8+ T cells. After ivuxolimab, expanded clones were on average more numerous among CD8+ T cells than among CD4+ T cells.

This sequence originates from an adult with an advanced solid tumor such as melanoma, head and neck, liver or kidney cancer. Sequences were derived from CD4+ or CD8+ T cells sorted from blood, sampled in a trial of the OX40 agonist ivuxolimab. The chain joins TRBV23-1 to TRBJ1-1, and TRBD1 may be the D gene, going by 6 matching bases. TRBV23-1 is labeled an ORF, and its function is uncertain. The CDR3 here reads CASSHSGAGEAFF. The sequence in DNA is TGCGCCAGCAGTCACTCGGGGGCCGGCGAAGCTTTCTTT.